This paragraph reports one T cell receptor (beta chain). The antigen is unknown. These data belong to a study of cytomegalovirus exposure and HLA in healthy donors. Study-wide findings and caveats: The productive fraction for most TCR beta V segments was about 90% or about 30% in an earlier analysis. In vitro checks showed that a few CMV-associated chains really do target CMV antigens.

This CDR3 spans 15 amino acids. Trimming took 2 bases from V and 4 from J, leaving 12 bases between them. Per the germline V gene, CDR1 is LNHDA and CDR2 is SQIVND (reference sequence). 60 Vbeta and 13 Jbeta primers were used in PCR. This table comes from immunoSEQ multiplex PCR, and its TCRdb copy is limited to in-frame clones, with some not included. The repertoire holds about 130,000 clones, with roughly 80% as singletons. The source material was PBMCs. This TCR was sampled from a man aged 40-49 years in good health and CMV-seronegative. The chain recombines TRBV19 with TRBJ2-1; D might be TRBD2 (6 bases). The CDR3 bases are TGTGCCAGTAGTATATCGGCGGGGCTTTACAATGAGCAGTTCTTC. This codes for CASSISAGLYNEQFF.